Listed below are T cell receptor beta chains from one sample, sequenced in a study of vaccination and CD4 T cells after COVID-19. TCRdb reprocessed the PCR reads via MiXCR and lists one record per CDR3 protein. The sample includes over 10,000 distinct CDR3 sequences, around three fifths seen only once; the top ten take approximately 12%. Antigens of these TCRs are unknown. Sequenced material: CD4+ T cells from blood, cultured in vitro. The receptors stem from a human donor who had recovered from COVID-19. CDR3s include the opening cysteine and the closing phenylalanine or tryptophan. Fields, in order: D gene, clone size, J gene, V gene, CDR3 length, CDR3 protein, CDR3 DNA. D genes are given only for firm matches. Clone sizes are given selectively: once, few, many, or a class where the clone is expanded.

>NA|once|TRBJ1-2|TRBV2|13
CASSTIGAYGYTF
TGTGCCAGCAGTACAATCGGGGCCTATGGCTACACCTTC
>NA|NA|TRBJ2-2|TRBV7-2|15
CASSLGRGNTGELFF
TGTGCCAGCAGCTTAGGGCGGGGGAACACCGGGGAGCTGTTTTTT
>NA|NA|TRBJ2-6|TRBV30|15
CAWSPGNSGANVLTF
TGTGCCTGGAGTCCAGGGAACTCTGGGGCCAACGTCCTGACTTTC
>NA|NA|TRBJ1-1|TRBV10-3|13
CAISRQQNTEAFF
TGTGCCATCAGTCGACAGCAAAACACTGAAGCTTTCTTT
>NA|NA|TRBJ2-4|TRBV5-4|14
CASSPKPEIDIQYF
TGTGCCAGCAGCCCAAAGCCCGAGATTGACATTCAGTACTTC
>TRBD1|NA|TRBJ2-7|TRBV7-9|17
CASSPLSGTGSHYEQYF
TGTGCCAGCAGCCCCTTATCCGGGACAGGGAGTCACTACGAGCAGTACTTC
>NA|NA|TRBJ2-3|TRBV28|16
CASRSTYAESTDTQYF
TGTGCCAGCAGGTCAACTTACGCGGAAAGCACAGATACGCAGTATTTT
>NA|few|TRBJ2-1|TRBV15|12
CATSREAGTEFF
TGTGCCACCAGCAGGGAAGCCGGAACGGAGTTCTTC
>TRBD2|NA|TRBJ2-3|TRBV12-3/TRBV12-4|14
CASSRSGNTDTQYF
TGTGCCAGCAGCCGTAGCGGGAATACAGATACGCAGTATTTT
>NA|NA|TRBJ2-3|TRBV28|13
CASTRTGTDTQYF
TGTGCCAGCACCCGAACAGGGACAGATACGCAGTATTTT
>TRBD2|NA|TRBJ2-1|TRBV7-3|19
CASSLTPLAGPPSYNEQFF
TGTGCCAGCAGCTTAACTCCCCTAGCGGGACCCCCTTCCTACAATGAGCAGTTCTTC
>NA|NA|TRBJ2-1|TRBV6-1|12
CATQLGGDEQFF
TGTGCCACCCAGTTGGGGGGTGATGAGCAGTTCTTC
>NA|NA|TRBJ2-3|TRBV20-1|14
CSARDGGTQDTQYF
TGCAGTGCTAGAGATGGGGGGACCCAGGATACGCAGTATTTT
>NA|NA|TRBJ2-3|TRBV24-1|17
CATSDPFSGSDTDTQYF
TGTGCCACCAGTGATCCCTTTAGCGGATCAGACACAGATACGCAGTATTTT
>NA|NA|TRBJ1-5|TRBV2|12
CASSVENQPQHF
TGTGCCAGCAGTGTGGAAAATCAGCCCCAGCATTTT
>TRBD1|NA|TRBJ2-1|TRBV5-1|14
CASSQGQPYNEQFF
TGCGCCAGCAGCCAGGGACAGCCATACAATGAGCAGTTCTTC
>TRBD1|few|TRBJ1-2|TRBV28|13
CASSPGGSRGYTF
TGTGCCAGCAGCCCAGGGGGCAGCCGGGGCTACACCTTC
>NA|few|TRBJ2-7|TRBV6-5|15
CASSSRDPLLYEQYF
TGTGCCAGCAGTTCCCGGGATCCACTTCTGTACGAGCAGTACTTC
>NA|few|TRBJ1-2|TRBV12-3/TRBV12-4|13
CASSLKRVYGYTF
TGTGCCAGCAGTTTAAAAAGGGTTTATGGCTACACCTTC
>TRBD1|NA|TRBJ1-2|TRBV10-3|17
CAISERTGLRPTYGYTF
TGTGCCATCAGTGAGAGGACAGGCCTAAGACCTACCTATGGCTACACCTTC
>NA|NA|TRBJ1-5|TRBV20-1|13
CSARNGVGQPQHF
TGCAGTGCTAGAAACGGGGTCGGGCAGCCCCAGCATTTT
>NA|NA|TRBJ1-5|TRBV23-1|17
CASSQRQVWIEAKPQHF
TGCGCCAGCAGTCAAAGACAGGTTTGGATCGAGGCGAAGCCCCAGCATTTT
>TRBD2|NA|TRBJ2-3|TRBV18|18
CASSPGLAGGPVTDTQYF
TGTGCCAGCTCACCGGGACTAGCGGGAGGGCCTGTAACAGATACGCAGTATTTT
>NA|NA|TRBJ1-1|TRBV6-1|14
CASTHEMLNTEAFF
TGTGCCAGCACCCACGAGATGTTGAACACTGAAGCTTTCTTT
>TRBD1|NA|TRBJ2-1|TRBV6-1|18
CASSEYRYGTGAYNEQFF
TGTGCCAGCAGTGAATATAGGTACGGGACAGGGGCTTACAATGAGCAGTTCTTC
>NA|NA|TRBJ2-7|TRBV19|14
CASKRAASGAQQYF
TGTGCCAGTAAGAGAGCGGCCTCAGGAGCGCAGCAGTACTTC
>NA|NA|TRBJ2-7|TRBV10-3|13
CAITGQGYGEQYF
TGTGCCATCACAGGCCAGGGATATGGCGAGCAGTACTTC
>TRBD1|NA|TRBJ2-1|TRBV20-1|12
CSASPTGYEQFF
TGCAGTGCTAGCCCGACAGGGTATGAGCAGTTCTTC
>NA|NA|TRBJ1-1|TRBV10-3|15
CASSQGSFLHTEAFF
TGTGCCAGCAGCCAGGGATCCTTCCTCCACACTGAAGCTTTCTTT
>NA|NA|TRBJ2-4|TRBV19|17
CASSPRGTRFIQNIQYF
TGTGCCAGTAGTCCACGCGGAACCAGGTTCATCCAAAACATTCAGTACTTC
>NA|NA|TRBJ1-1|TRBV2|12
CASVLLNTEAFF
TGTGCCAGCGTTCTATTGAACACTGAAGCTTTCTTT
>NA|NA|TRBJ1-5|TRBV3-1|16
CASSQGGDHPNQPQHF
TGTGCCAGCAGCCAAGGGGGCGATCACCCCAATCAGCCCCAGCATTTT
>TRBD2|NA|TRBJ2-2|TRBV20-1|16
CSASRLAGSNTGELFF
TGCAGTGCTAGTCGGCTAGCGGGCTCGAACACCGGGGAGCTGTTTTTT
>TRBD2|NA|TRBJ2-5|TRBV6-1|19
CASSDSIPFGGRARETQYF
TGTGCCAGCAGTGACTCCATTCCCTTTGGCGGGAGGGCCAGAGAGACCCAGTACTTC
>NA|once|TRBJ1-1|TRBV6-1|14
CASSEPGQTLSQLF
TGTGCCAGCAGTGAACCCGGACAGACCCTCTCCCAGCTCTTT
>TRBD2|NA|TRBJ2-1|TRBV20-1|15
CSATSGTSGYNEQFF
TGCAGTGCAACCTCCGGGACTAGCGGTTACAATGAGCAGTTCTTC
>TRBD2|NA|TRBJ2-7|TRBV19|15
CASSMAGEAYDEQYF
TGTGCCAGTAGTATGGCGGGAGAGGCTTATGACGAGCAGTACTTC
>NA|NA|TRBJ2-3|TRBV6-1|12
CASSRATDTQYF
TGTGCCAGCAGCAGGGCAACAGATACGCAGTATTTT
>TRBD2|NA|TRBJ2-7|TRBV7-9|15
CASSSGGKSTYEQYF
TGTGCCAGCAGCTCCGGGGGGAAATCGACCTACGAGCAGTACTTC
>NA|NA|TRBJ1-5|TRBV30|15
CAWSAAGFLGGPQHF
TGTGCCTGGAGTGCAGCTGGATTCTTAGGAGGGCCCCAGCATTTT
>NA|few|TRBJ1-1|TRBV7-8|15
CASSREGPLNTEAFF
TGTGCCAGCAGTCGAGAAGGGCCCCTGAACACTGAAGCTTTCTTT
>NA|once|TRBJ1-2|TRBV7-9|14
CASSLGTGNYGYTF
TGTGCCAGCAGCTTAGGTACAGGCAACTATGGCTACACCTTC